Listed below are T cell receptor beta chains from one sample, sequenced in a study of cytomegalovirus exposure and HLA in healthy donors. Generated by immunoSEQ multiplex PCR, the TCRdb table keeps only in-frame clones and is missing some. The table shows about 200,000 clones, with 70% to 90% occurring only once. Sequences were obtained from PBMCs. The receptor set was obtained from a woman in her 30s in good health and CMV-seronegative. CDR3s include the opening cysteine and the closing phenylalanine or tryptophan. D genes are given only for firm matches. A clone size is listed for some rows: how often the clone was seen (once, few, many), or a class if it is expanded.

cdr3_nt: TGTGCCAGCAGTGGGGGCAGGTCTGGGGCCAACGTCCTGACTTTC
cdr3_aa: CASSGGRSGANVLTF
d_call: -
v_call: TRBV2
clone_size: -
j_call: TRBJ2-6

cdr3_nt: TGTGCCAGCAGGAAGACAGGTATCTACGAGCAGTACTTC
cdr3_aa: CASRKTGIYEQYF
d_call: -
v_call: TRBV11-2
clone_size: -
j_call: TRBJ2-7

cdr3_nt: TGTGCCAGCAGCTTGCCTGGACAGACTTACACCGGGGAGCTGTTTTTT
cdr3_aa: CASSLPGQTYTGELFF
d_call: -
v_call: TRBV5-6
clone_size: -
j_call: TRBJ2-2

cdr3_nt: TGCAGCGTTGAGGCCCCGGGTCCACCCAACACCATATATTTT
cdr3_aa: CSVEAPGPPNTIYF
d_call: -
v_call: TRBV29-1
clone_size: -
j_call: TRBJ1-3

cdr3_nt: TGTGCCAGCAGTGCCCTCAAGGGAGGGCGGCAGTTCTTC
cdr3_aa: CASSALKGGRQFF
d_call: TRBD2
v_call: TRBV2
clone_size: -
j_call: TRBJ2-1

cdr3_nt: TGTGCCAGCAGTGGAACGGGACTAGCGGGGGGGTCCCACACAGATACGCAGTATTTT
cdr3_aa: CASSGTGLAGGSHTDTQYF
d_call: TRBD2
v_call: TRBV6-1
clone_size: -
j_call: TRBJ2-3

cdr3_nt: TGTGCCAGCAGCTTGTCTAGCGGTAGATACAATGAGCAGTTCTTC
cdr3_aa: CASSLSSGRYNEQFF
d_call: TRBD2
v_call: TRBV5-8
clone_size: -
j_call: TRBJ2-1

cdr3_nt: TGTGCCTGGAGTGTGGGGACAGGCGCACCGCAGTACTTC
cdr3_aa: CAWSVGTGAPQYF
d_call: TRBD1
v_call: TRBV30
clone_size: -
j_call: TRBJ2-7

cdr3_nt: TGTGCCAGCAGTGAAGAAGAGGGGGCGGCAGAGACCCAGTACTTC
cdr3_aa: CASSEEEGAAETQYF
d_call: TRBD1
v_call: TRBV2
clone_size: -
j_call: TRBJ2-5

cdr3_nt: TGTGCCAGCAGCCCGACAGAGAATAATGAAAAACTGTTTTTT
cdr3_aa: CASSPTENNEKLFF
d_call: -
v_call: TRBV7-8
clone_size: -
j_call: TRBJ1-4

cdr3_nt: TGCGCCAGCAGCTTGGACAGGATAGGTGAGCAGTTCTTC
cdr3_aa: CASSLDRIGEQFF
d_call: -
v_call: TRBV5-1
clone_size: -
j_call: TRBJ2-1

cdr3_nt: TGTGCCAGCAGTTTATCGTGGCAGGGTCAAGAGACCCAGTACTTC
cdr3_aa: CASSLSWQGQETQYF
d_call: -
v_call: TRBV27
clone_size: -
j_call: TRBJ2-5

cdr3_nt: TGCGCCAGCAGCTTGGATCTATTAAGAGGGTTGAACACTGAAGCTTTCTTT
cdr3_aa: CASSLDLLRGLNTEAFF
d_call: -
v_call: TRBV5-1
clone_size: -
j_call: TRBJ1-1

cdr3_nt: TGCGCCAGCAGCCGGGGTAGCGGCATCACCGGGGAGCTGTTTTTT
cdr3_aa: CASSRGSGITGELFF
d_call: -
v_call: TRBV4-1
clone_size: -
j_call: TRBJ2-2

cdr3_nt: TGTGCCAGCAAGACGACCGGGGGCGAGCAGTACTTC
cdr3_aa: CASKTTGGEQYF
d_call: -
v_call: TRBV28
clone_size: -
j_call: TRBJ2-7

cdr3_nt: TGTGCCAGCAGCCCAGGAGACTACCCGTCCTACAATGAGCAGTTCTTC
cdr3_aa: CASSPGDYPSYNEQFF
d_call: -
v_call: TRBV11-1
clone_size: -
j_call: TRBJ2-1

cdr3_nt: TGTGCCAGCAGTTTCAACAGGGTCACTGAAGCTTTCTTT
cdr3_aa: CASSFNRVTEAFF
d_call: -
v_call: TRBV28
clone_size: -
j_call: TRBJ1-1

cdr3_nt: TGTGCCAGCAGCTCCGTCCCGGGACAGGGGTATTTTTCAGAGACCCAGTACTTC
cdr3_aa: CASSSVPGQGYFSETQYF
d_call: TRBD1
v_call: TRBV7-9
clone_size: -
j_call: TRBJ2-5

cdr3_nt: TGTGCCAGCAGCTTAAACCCACTAGGGAACACCGGGGAGCTGTTTTTT
cdr3_aa: CASSLNPLGNTGELFF
d_call: -
v_call: TRBV7-9
clone_size: few
j_call: TRBJ2-2

cdr3_nt: TGCGCCAGCAGCCACCATCTACAGGGACAGGCGAACACTGAAGCTTTCTTT
cdr3_aa: CASSHHLQGQANTEAFF
d_call: TRBD1
v_call: TRBV4-1
clone_size: -
j_call: TRBJ1-1

cdr3_nt: TGTGCCAGCAGCTTACGGGCGGGGGGGGCCTCATCCTACGAGCAGTACTTC
cdr3_aa: CASSLRAGGASSYEQYF
d_call: TRBD2
v_call: TRBV7-6
clone_size: few
j_call: TRBJ2-7

cdr3_nt: TGTGCCAGCAGCCAAGTCCCTAAGCGGGGGAGTCCCTACGAGCAGTACTTC
cdr3_aa: CASSQVPKRGSPYEQYF
d_call: TRBD2
v_call: TRBV4-2
clone_size: -
j_call: TRBJ2-7

cdr3_nt: TGTGCCAGCAGCCCTTATGGCGGGGGGTCAGATACGCAGTATTTT
cdr3_aa: CASSPYGGGSDTQYF
d_call: TRBD2
v_call: TRBV7-8
clone_size: -
j_call: TRBJ2-3